This TCR beta chain appears in the sequencing data of a study of blood T cells in healthy people across ages. Across the whole study: Template switching caught about one barcoded beta molecule for each two T cells. Points from the study as a whole: TCR beta diversity, measured per million T cells, fell in a roughly linear way with age.

Trimming left V 2 bases short and J 0 bases short, with 9 bases between. The CDR3 sequence is 15 residues long. CDR1 is SGHDT and CDR2 is YYEEEE in the germline V gene. Turning to this clonotype: Its antigen remains unknown.

Using a J-beta primer mix together with a sample-barcoded 5' primer, a second PCR was run for roughly 7 to 12 cycles. TCRdb processed the 5' RACE reads anew with MiXCR; each CDR3 protein has one entry. The sample shows about 1.8 million distinct CDR3 sequences, about 50% of them seen only once. With each sample, at least 5 micrograms of total RNA were extracted. The rearrangement joins TRBV5-6 to TRBJ1-5, with no clear D. The receptor's source is a middle-aged woman in good health. Sequences were obtained from blood. In DNA form, the CDR3 reads TGTGCCAGCAGCTTTATGGGGTATAGCAATCAGCCCCAGCATTTT. It translates to CASSFMGYSNQPQHF.